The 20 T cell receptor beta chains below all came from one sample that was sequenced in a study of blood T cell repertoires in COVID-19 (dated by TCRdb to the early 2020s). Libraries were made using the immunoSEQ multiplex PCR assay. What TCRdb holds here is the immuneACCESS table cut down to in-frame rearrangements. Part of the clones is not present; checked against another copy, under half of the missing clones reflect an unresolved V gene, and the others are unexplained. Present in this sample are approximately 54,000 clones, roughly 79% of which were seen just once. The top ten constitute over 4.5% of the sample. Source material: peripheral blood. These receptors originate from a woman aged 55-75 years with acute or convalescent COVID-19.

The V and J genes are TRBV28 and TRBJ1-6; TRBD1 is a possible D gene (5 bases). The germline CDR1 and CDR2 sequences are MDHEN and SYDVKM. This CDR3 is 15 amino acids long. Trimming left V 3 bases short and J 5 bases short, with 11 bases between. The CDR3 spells CASSLGGSDNSPLHF. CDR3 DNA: TGTGCCAGCAGTTTGGGGGGATCGGATAATTCACCCCTCCACTTT. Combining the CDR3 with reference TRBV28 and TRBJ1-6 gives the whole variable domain DVKVTQSSRYLVKRTGEKVFLECVQDMDHENMFWYRQDPGLGLRLIYFSYDVKMKEKGDIPEGYSVSREKKERFSLILESASTNQTSMYLCASSLGGSDNSPLHFGNGTRLTVT.

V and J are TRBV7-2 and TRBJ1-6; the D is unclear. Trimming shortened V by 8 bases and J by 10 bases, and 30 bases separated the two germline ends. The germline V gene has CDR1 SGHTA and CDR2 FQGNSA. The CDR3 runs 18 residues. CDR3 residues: CASANPTVPGFVGSPLHF. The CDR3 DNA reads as TGTGCCAGCGCCAACCCGACCGTTCCGGGGTTCGTAGGGTCACCCCTCCACTTT.

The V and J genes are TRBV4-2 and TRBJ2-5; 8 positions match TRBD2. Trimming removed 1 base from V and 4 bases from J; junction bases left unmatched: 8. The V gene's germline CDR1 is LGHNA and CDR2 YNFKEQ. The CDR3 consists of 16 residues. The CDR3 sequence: CASSQGSGGMGETQYF. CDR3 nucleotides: TGTGCCAGCAGCCAAGGAAGCGGGGGAATGGGAGAGACCCAGTACTTC.

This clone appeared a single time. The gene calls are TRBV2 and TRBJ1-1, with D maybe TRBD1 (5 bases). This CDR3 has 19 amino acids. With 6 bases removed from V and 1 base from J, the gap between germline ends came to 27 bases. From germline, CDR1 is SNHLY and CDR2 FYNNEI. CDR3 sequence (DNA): TGTGCCAGCAGAACCAGGGTTTGGACCATGTCAGAACAGAACACTGAAGCTTTCTTT. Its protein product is CASRTRVWTMSEQNTEAFF.

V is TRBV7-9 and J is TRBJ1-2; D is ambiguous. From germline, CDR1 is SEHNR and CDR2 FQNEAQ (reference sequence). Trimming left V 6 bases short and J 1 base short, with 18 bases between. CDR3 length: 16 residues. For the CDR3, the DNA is TGTGCCAGCAGTCCCGGAGGGCGGAATCTTAACTATGGCTACACCTTC. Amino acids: CASSPGGRNLNYGYTF.

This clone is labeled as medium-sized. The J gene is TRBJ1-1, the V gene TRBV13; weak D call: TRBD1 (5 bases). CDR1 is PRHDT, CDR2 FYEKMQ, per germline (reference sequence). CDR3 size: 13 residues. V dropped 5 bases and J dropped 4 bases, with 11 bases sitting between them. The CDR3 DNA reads TGTGCCAGCAGCGGGGAGGGGACCACTGAAGCTTTCTTT. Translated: CASSGEGTTEAFF.

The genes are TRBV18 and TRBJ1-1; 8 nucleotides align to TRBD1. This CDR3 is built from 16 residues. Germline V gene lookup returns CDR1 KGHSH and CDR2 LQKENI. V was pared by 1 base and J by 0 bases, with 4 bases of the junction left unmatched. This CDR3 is CASSPQQGEMNTEAFF. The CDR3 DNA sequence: TGTGCCAGCTCACCACAACAGGGGGAAATGAACACTGAAGCTTTCTTT.

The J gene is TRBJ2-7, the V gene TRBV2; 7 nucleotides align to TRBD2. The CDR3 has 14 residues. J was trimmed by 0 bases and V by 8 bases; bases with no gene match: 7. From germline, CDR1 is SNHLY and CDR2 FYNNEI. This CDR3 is CASQGRGDSYEQYF. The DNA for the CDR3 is TGTGCCAGCCAAGGACGGGGGGACTCCTACGAGCAGTACTTC.

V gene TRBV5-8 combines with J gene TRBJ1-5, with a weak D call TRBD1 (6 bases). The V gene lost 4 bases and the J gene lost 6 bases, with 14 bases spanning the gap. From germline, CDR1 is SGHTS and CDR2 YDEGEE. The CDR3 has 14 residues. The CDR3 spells CASSLAGAGQPQHF. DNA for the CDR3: TGTGCCAGCAGCCTCGCGGGGGCCGGTCAGCCCCAGCATTTT.

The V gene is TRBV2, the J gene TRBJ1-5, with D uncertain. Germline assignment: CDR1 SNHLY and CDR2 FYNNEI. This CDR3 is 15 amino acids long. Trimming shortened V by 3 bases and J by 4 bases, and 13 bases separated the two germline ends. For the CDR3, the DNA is TGTGCCAGCAGTGATGCAGTATCGAGGAATCAGCCCCAGCATTTT. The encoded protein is CASSDAVSRNQPQHF.

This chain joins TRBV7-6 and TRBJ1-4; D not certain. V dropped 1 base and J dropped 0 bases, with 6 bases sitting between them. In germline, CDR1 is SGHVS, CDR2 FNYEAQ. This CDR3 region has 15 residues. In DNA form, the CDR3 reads TGTGCCAGCAGCTTAGAGCCCGCAACTAATGAAAAACTGTTTTTT. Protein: CASSLEPATNEKLFF.

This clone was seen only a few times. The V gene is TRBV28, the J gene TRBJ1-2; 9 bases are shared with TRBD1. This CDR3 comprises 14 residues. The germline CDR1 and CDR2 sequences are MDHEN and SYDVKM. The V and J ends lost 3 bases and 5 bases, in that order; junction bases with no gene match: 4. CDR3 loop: CASSLTGGRYGYTF. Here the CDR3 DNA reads TGTGCCAGCAGTTTGACAGGGGGGAGGTATGGCTACACCTTC.

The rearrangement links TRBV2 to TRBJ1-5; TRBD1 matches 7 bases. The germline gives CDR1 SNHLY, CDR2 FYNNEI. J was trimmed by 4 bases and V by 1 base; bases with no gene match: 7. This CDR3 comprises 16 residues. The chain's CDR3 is CASSEVEVGQNQPQHF. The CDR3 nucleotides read TGTGCCAGCAGTGAAGTGGAAGTGGGACAGAATCAGCCCCAGCATTTT.

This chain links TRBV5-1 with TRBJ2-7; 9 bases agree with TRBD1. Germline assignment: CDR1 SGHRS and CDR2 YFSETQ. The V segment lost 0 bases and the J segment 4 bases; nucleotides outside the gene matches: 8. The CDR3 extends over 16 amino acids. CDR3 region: CASSLAGTGNNYEQYF. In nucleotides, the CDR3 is TGCGCCAGCAGCTTGGCCGGGACAGGGAACAATTACGAGCAGTACTTC.

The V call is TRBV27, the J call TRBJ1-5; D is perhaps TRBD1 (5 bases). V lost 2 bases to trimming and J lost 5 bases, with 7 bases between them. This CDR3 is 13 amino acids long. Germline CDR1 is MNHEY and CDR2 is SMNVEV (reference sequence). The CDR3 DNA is TGTGCCAGCAGTTTAGACAGATATCAGCCCCAGCATTTT. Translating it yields CASSLDRYQPQHF.

CDR3 sequence reads: CASSLNLASEQYF. For the CDR3, the DNA is TGTGCCAGCAGCTTAAACCTAGCGAGTGAGCAGTACTTC. This sequence joins TRBV7-2 and TRBJ2-7; D perhaps matches TRBD2 (6 bases). This CDR3 has 13 residues. V was cut by 2 bases and J by 7 bases, with 12 bases left in between. The germline gives CDR1 SGHTA, CDR2 FQGNSA.

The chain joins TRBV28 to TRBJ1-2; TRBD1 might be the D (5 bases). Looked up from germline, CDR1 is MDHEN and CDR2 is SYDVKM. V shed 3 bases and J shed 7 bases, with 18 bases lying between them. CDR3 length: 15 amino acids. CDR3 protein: CASSLRQGPRSGYTF. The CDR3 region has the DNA TGTGCCAGCAGTTTGCGTCAGGGTCCGAGGTCTGGCTACACCTTC.

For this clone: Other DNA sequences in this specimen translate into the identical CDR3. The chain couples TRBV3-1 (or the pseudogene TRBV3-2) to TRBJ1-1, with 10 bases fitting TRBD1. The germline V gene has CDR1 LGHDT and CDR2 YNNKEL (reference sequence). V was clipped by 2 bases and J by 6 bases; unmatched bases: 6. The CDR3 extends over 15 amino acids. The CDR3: CASSQPGQGYSEAFF. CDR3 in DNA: TGTGCCAGCAGCCAACCGGGACAGGGGTATTCTGAAGCTTTCTTT.

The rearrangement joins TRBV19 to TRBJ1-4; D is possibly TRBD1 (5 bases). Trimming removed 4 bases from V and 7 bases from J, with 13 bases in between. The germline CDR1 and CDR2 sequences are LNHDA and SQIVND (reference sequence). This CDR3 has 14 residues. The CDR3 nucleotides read TGTGCCAGTAGTACGGCGGGGGAGCGTGAAAAACTGTTTTTT. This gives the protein CASSTAGEREKLFF.

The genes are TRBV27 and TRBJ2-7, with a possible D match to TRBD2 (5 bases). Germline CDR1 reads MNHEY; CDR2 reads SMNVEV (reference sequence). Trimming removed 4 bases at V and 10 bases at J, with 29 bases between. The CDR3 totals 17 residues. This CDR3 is CASSSTLLGGPETKQYF. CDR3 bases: TGTGCCAGCAGTTCCACACTACTCGGCGGGCCGGAAACGAAACAGTACTTC.